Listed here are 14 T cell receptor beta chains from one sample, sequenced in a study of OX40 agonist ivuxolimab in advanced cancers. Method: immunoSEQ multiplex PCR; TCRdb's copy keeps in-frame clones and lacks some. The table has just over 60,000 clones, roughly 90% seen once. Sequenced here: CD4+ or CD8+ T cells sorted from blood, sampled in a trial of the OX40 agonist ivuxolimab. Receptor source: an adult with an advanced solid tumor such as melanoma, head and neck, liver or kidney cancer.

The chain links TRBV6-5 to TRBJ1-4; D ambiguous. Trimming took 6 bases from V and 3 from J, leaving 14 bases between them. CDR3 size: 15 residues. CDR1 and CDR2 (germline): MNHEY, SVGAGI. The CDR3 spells CASSPRALANEKLFF. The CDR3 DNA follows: TGTGCCAGCAGCCCACGGGCCCTCGCTAATGAAAAACTGTTTTTT.

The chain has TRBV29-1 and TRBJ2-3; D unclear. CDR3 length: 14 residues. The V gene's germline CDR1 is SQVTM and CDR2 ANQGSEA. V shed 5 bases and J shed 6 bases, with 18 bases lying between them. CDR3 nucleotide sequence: TGCAGCGTTAATGCGCCGGGCAATGCGGATACGCAGTATTTT. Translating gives CSVNAPGNADTQYF.

The CDR3 nucleotides are TGTGCCACCGCAGACAGACTTTATGGCTACACCTTC. It specifies CATADRLYGYTF. The chain has TRBV6-6 and TRBJ1-2; maybe TRBD1 (5 bases). The CDR3 sequence is 12 residues long. Germline V CDR1 and CDR2: MNHNY, SVGAGI (reference sequence). The V end was cut by 10 bases, the J end by 5 bases, with 14 bases between.

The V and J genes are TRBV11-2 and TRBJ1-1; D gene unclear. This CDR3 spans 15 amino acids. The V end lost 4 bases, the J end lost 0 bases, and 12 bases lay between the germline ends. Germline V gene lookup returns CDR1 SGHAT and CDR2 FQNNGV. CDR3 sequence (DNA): TGTGCCAGCAGCTCCCAATTCGTCATGAACACTGAAGCTTTCTTT. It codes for CASSSQFVMNTEAFF.

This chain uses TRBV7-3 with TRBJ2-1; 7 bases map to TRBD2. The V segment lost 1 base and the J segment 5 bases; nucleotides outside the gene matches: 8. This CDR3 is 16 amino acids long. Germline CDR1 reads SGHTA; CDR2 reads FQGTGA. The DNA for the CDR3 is TGTGCCAGCAGCTTAATCGCGGGAGACCTGGACAATGAGCAGTTCTTC. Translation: CASSLIAGDLDNEQFF. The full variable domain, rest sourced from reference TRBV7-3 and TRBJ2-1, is GAGVSQTPSNKVTEKGKYVELRCDPISGHTALYWYRQSLGQGPEFLIYFQGTGAADDSGLPNDRFFAVRPEGSVSTLKIQRTERGDSAVYLCASSLIAGDLDNEQFFGPGTRLTVL.

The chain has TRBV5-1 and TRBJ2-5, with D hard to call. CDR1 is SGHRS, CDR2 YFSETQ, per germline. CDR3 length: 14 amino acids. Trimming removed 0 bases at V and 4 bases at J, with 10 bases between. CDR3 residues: CASSLAGSGETQYF. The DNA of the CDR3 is TGCGCCAGCAGCTTGGCGGGTTCTGGAGAGACCCAGTACTTC.

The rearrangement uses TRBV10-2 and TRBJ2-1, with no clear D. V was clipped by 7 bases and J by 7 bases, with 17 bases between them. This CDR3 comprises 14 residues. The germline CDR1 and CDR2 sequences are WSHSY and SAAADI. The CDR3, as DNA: TGCGCCAGCACGGCCGTCCGAGTAGGGAATGAGCAGTTCTTC. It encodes CASTAVRVGNEQFF.

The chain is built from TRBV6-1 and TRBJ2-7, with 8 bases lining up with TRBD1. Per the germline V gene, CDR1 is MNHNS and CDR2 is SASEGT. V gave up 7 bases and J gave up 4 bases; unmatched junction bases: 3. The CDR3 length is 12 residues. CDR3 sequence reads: CASNRGMYEQYF. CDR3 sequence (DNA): TGTGCCAGCAACAGGGGGATGTACGAGCAGTACTTC.

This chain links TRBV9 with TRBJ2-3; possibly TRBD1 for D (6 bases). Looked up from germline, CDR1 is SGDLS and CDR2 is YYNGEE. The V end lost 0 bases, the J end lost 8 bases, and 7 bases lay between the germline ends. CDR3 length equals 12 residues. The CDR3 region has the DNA TGTGCCAGCAGCGTAGAAGGGGGTACGCAGTATTTT. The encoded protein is CASSVEGGTQYF.

The CDR3 DNA reads as TGTGCCAGTAGTATAGCCCCCGGGACATTCCATAGCAATCAGCCCCAGCATTTT. Protein: CASSIAPGTFHSNQPQHF. The J gene is TRBJ1-5, the V gene TRBV19; D might be TRBD1 (6 bases). The CDR3 is made up of 18 amino acids. Per germline, CDR1 LNHDA and CDR2 SQIVND (reference sequence). With 1 base removed from V and 0 bases from J, the gap between germline ends came to 16 bases. The full variable domain, completed using reference TRBV19 and TRBJ1-5, is DGGITQSPKYLFRKEGQNVTLSCEQNLNHDAMYWYRQDPGQGLRLIYYSQIVNDFQKGDIAEGYSVSREKKESFPLTVTSAQKNPTAFYLCASSIAPGTFHSNQPQHFGDGTRLSIL.

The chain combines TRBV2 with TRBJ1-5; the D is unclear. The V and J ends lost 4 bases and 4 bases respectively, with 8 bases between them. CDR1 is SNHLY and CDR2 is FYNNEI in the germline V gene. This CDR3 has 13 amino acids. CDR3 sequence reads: CASSAQINQPQHF. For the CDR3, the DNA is TGTGCCAGCAGTGCACAAATTAATCAGCCCCAGCATTTT.

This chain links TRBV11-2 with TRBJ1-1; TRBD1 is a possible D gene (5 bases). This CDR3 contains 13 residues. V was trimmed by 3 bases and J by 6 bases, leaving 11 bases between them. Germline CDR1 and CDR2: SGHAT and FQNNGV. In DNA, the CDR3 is TGTGCCAGCAGCTTGGAGAGGGGCGCTGAAGCTTTCTTT. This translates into CASSLERGAEAFF.

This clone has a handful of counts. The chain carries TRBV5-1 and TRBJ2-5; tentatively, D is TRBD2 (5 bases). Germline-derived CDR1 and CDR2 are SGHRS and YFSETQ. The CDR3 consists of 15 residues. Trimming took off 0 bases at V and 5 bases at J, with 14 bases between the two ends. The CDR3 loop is CASSLGSSGLETQYF. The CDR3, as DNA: TGCGCCAGCAGCTTGGGATCGTCGGGGTTGGAGACCCAGTACTTC.

CDR3 nucleotides: TGTGCCAGCAGTTTGCGGAGGGCTCATTTGGCTGAAGCTTTCTTT. Translated, it gives CASSLRRAHLAEAFF. The chain has TRBV27 and TRBJ1-1, with no clear D. Germline CDR1 reads MNHEY; CDR2 reads SMNVEV (reference sequence). The CDR3 runs to 15 residues. V lost 3 bases and J lost 6, with 17 bases in between.